The rows below give T cell receptor beta chains drawn from one sample of a study of T cell clonotyping in hematopoietic cell transplantation. TCRdb's table, derived via immunoSEQ multiplex PCR, lists solely in-frame clones and lacks some. The top ten clones hold 1.3% to 1.5% of a sample with around 25,000 clones, 90% to 96% of them seen once. The specimen sequenced was peripheral blood mononuclear cells. The receptor source for this set is a man aged 45-65 years in good health. Some clones in this sample may be carry-over from other donors' samples. Both conserved end residues are part of each CDR3. The D gene is left open where the match is weak. For some rows the clone size is stated as once, few or many, or as a class when expanded; others skip it.

J,D,V,size,DNA,CDR3
TRBJ1-1,TRBD1,TRBV5-1,-,TGCGCCAGCAGCTTGGCACGGGACAGGGAAGCTTTCTTT,CASSLARDREAFF
TRBJ2-5,TRBD2,TRBV2,-,TGTGCCAGTCACCGTAGCGGGGGAGGCGAGACCCAGTACTTC,CASHRSGGGETQYF
TRBJ1-2,TRBD1,TRBV7-2,-,TGTGCCAGCAGCCGCGGACAGGACTATGGCTACACCTTC,CASSRGQDYGYTF
TRBJ1-1,-,TRBV30,-,TGTGCCTGGGACTACGCCCGGGGGTTGGTCACTGAAGCTTTCTTT,CAWDYARGLVTEAFF
TRBJ1-1,-,TRBV7-2,-,TGTGCCAGCAGCCCCCCCGGGGCCAACACTGAAGCTTTCTTT,CASSPPGANTEAFF
TRBJ1-3,-,TRBV7-8,-,TGTGCCAGCAGCTTAGCTCCACACTCTGGAAACACCATATATTTT,CASSLAPHSGNTIYF
TRBJ1-2,TRBD1,TRBV4-1,once,TGCGCCAGCAGCCAAGTTGGGCCGGGGACAGGGACTGGCTACACCTTC,CASSQVGPGTGTGYTF
TRBJ2-7,-,TRBV5-5,-,TGTGCCACGACCCCCCATCAGGGGAGCTACGAGCAGTACTTC,CATTPHQGSYEQYF
TRBJ1-2,-,TRBV29-1,-,TGCAGCGTTGAAAAGGATAGCTATGGCTACACCTTC,CSVEKDSYGYTF
TRBJ1-5,-,TRBV15,-,TGTGCCACCAGCAGATATTCGGGGATCAATCAGCCCCAGCATTTT,CATSRYSGINQPQHF
TRBJ2-1,TRBD2,TRBV4-1,-,TGCGCCAGCAGCCAAGACGGGGGGACTTTCAATGAGCAGTTCTTC,CASSQDGGTFNEQFF
TRBJ2-7,-,TRBV27,-,TGTGCCAGCAGTCCCCTCCGACACTCCTACGAGCAGTACTTC,CASSPLRHSYEQYF
TRBJ2-3,TRBD1,TRBV2,-,TGTGCCACAGCAGGACAGGAACTCTTTCTCACAGATACGCAGTATTTT,CATAGQELFLTDTQYF
TRBJ1-2,-,TRBV4-3,-,TGCGCCAGCAGCCAAGAAGGGGTAGCTAACTATGGCTACACCTTC,CASSQEGVANYGYTF
TRBJ2-7,TRBD1,TRBV6-5,-,TGTGCCAGCAGTTACCTCCAGGGGGTCCACGAGCAGTACTTC,CASSYLQGVHEQYF
TRBJ2-7,-,TRBV15,-,TGTGCCACCAGCGGGTACGGGTCCCTTATCACCTCCGAGCAGTACTTC,CATSGYGSLITSEQYF
TRBJ2-2,-,TRBV5-6,-,TGTGCCAGCAGCTTTACAGGGAGAACCGGGGAGCTGTTTTTT,CASSFTGRTGELFF
TRBJ1-2,TRBD1,TRBV10-3,-,TGTGCCATCAGGGGGACAGGGGTGCTCAGTGGCTACACCTTC,CAIRGTGVLSGYTF
TRBJ1-5,-,TRBV7-9,-,TGTGCCAGCAGCCCCAACCGGAATCAGCCCCAGCATTTT,CASSPNRNQPQHF
TRBJ1-5,TRBD1,TRBV19,-,TGTGCCAGTAGTTCAAAGGACAGGGGCAGGAATCAGCCCCAGCATTTT,CASSSKDRGRNQPQHF
TRBJ1-3,TRBD1,TRBV6-6,-,TGTGCCAGCAGTTACACGGGACAGAGCTCTGGAAACACCATATATTTT,CASSYTGQSSGNTIYF
TRBJ1-1,-,TRBV14,-,TGTGCCAGCAGCCAAGATCCGGGGACGAACACTGAAGCTTTCTTT,CASSQDPGTNTEAFF
TRBJ2-7,-,TRBV14,-,TGTGCCAGCAGCCGCCAAAGCGGAGGCTCCTACGAGCAGTACTTC,CASSRQSGGSYEQYF
TRBJ1-5,-,TRBV28,-,TGTGCCACCAATGACAGGTCCCAGCATTTT,CATNDRSQHF
TRBJ1-6,-,TRBV7-6,-,TGTGCCAGCAGCCCGGGGGCCTTTAATTCACCCCTCCACTTT,CASSPGAFNSPLHF
TRBJ1-1,-,TRBV5-6,-,TGTGCCAGCAGCTTGTTTGGACGCACGAACACTGAAGCTTTCTTT,CASSLFGRTNTEAFF
TRBJ2-6,TRBD1,TRBV6-4,-,TGTGCCAGCAGTGGTTCAGGACAGGGGGCGTCGGGGGCCAACGTCCTGACTTTC,CASSGSGQGASGANVLTF
TRBJ1-6,TRBD1,TRBV30,-,TGTGCCTGGAGTGCCGGACAGGACAATTCACCCCTCCACTTT,CAWSAGQDNSPLHF
TRBJ1-1,-,TRBV30,-,TGTGCCTTAAGTCGGGGGAACACTGAAGCTTTCTTT,CALSRGNTEAFF
TRBJ2-7,-,TRBV27,-,TGTGCCAGCAGTTCCCACGGGTACCGAGAGCAGTACTTC,CASSSHGYREQYF
TRBJ1-5,-,TRBV2,-,TGTGCCAGCAGTGATCGACAAATGAATCAGCCCCAGCATTTT,CASSDRQMNQPQHF
TRBJ2-7,-,TRBV2,-,TGTGCCAGCAGTGAAGAGCACAGGTCCGCGGGCTACGAGCAGTACTTC,CASSEEHRSAGYEQYF
TRBJ2-7,-,TRBV7-2,-,TGTGCCAGCACCGACCCCGGATGGGGCTACGAGCAGTACTTC,CASTDPGWGYEQYF
TRBJ1-4,TRBD1,TRBV2,-,TGTGCCAGCCTTCAGGGGGCGGGCGAAAAACTGTTTTTT,CASLQGAGEKLFF
TRBJ1-3,TRBD1,TRBV30,-,TGTGCCTGGAGTGTTTGGGACAGAAGCTCTGGAAACACCATATATTTT,CAWSVWDRSSGNTIYF
TRBJ2-7,-,TRBV11-2,-,TGTGCCAGCACAGTTTCAATTCCCAGCTACGAGCAGTACTTC,CASTVSIPSYEQYF
TRBJ2-7,TRBD2,TRBV6-5,-,TGTGCCAGCAGTTACGACGGGACTAGCGGCTCCTACGAGCAGTACTTC,CASSYDGTSGSYEQYF
TRBJ2-1,TRBD2,TRBV4-2,-,TGTGCCAGCAGACAACTAGCGGCGGTTGGGGAGCAGTTCTTC,CASRQLAAVGEQFF
TRBJ2-3,TRBD2,TRBV6-5,once,TGTGCCAGCAGTTACTCGGGGCGGGGGAGCACAGATACGCAGTATTTT,CASSYSGRGSTDTQYF
TRBJ1-5,-,TRBV19,-,TGTGCCAGTACTCCAAGAGACATTCAAATCTATAGCAATCAGCCCCAGCATTTT,CASTPRDIQIYSNQPQHF
TRBJ2-6,-,TRBV19,-,TGTGCCAGTAGTATAGAATGGGAAAACTCTGGGGCCAACGTCCTGACTTTC,CASSIEWENSGANVLTF
TRBJ2-7,TRBD2,TRBV19,-,TGTGCCAGTAGTATAGGCGGGGGGCACTCCTACGAGCAGTACTTC,CASSIGGGHSYEQYF
TRBJ2-2,-,TRBV25-1,once,TGTGCCAGCAGTTCTCAGGGGAACACCGGGGAGCTGTTTTTT,CASSSQGNTGELFF
TRBJ2-6,-,TRBV6-1,-,TGTGCCAGCACTGACAGGTCTAGGGCCAACGTCCTGACTTTC,CASTDRSRANVLTF
TRBJ2-3,-,TRBV9,once,TGTGCCAGCAGCGTCTCTGCCCGGGAGTATAGCACAGATACGCAGTATTTT,CASSVSAREYSTDTQYF
TRBJ1-6,-,TRBV4-3,-,TGCGCCAGCAGCCAAGAAGCACCAACCCTGTATAATTCACCCCTCCACTTT,CASSQEAPTLYNSPLHF
TRBJ1-3,-,TRBV7-2,-,TGTGCCAGCAGCCGAGGACTACGCTCTGGAAACACCATATATTTT,CASSRGLRSGNTIYF
TRBJ2-7,-,TRBV9,-,TGTGCCAGCAGCGTAGCTACCGGGGTGGCCTACGAGCAGTACTTC,CASSVATGVAYEQYF
TRBJ2-7,-,TRBV19,-,TGTGCCAGTAGTATGGGACAAAGCTCCTACGAGCAGTACTTC,CASSMGQSSYEQYF
TRBJ1-2,-,TRBV2,-,TGTGCCAGCAGTGAAGTGGTTGCCGGCTGGGGGGGCTACACCTTC,CASSEVVAGWGGYTF
TRBJ1-1,-,TRBV9,-,TGTGCCAGCAGCGCCAACCTGGGAGGGCGGACTGAAGCTTTCTTT,CASSANLGGRTEAFF